A single sample gave rise to the 15 T cell receptor beta chains below, sequenced in a study of technical replicates of blood from a handful of donors. Assay: immunoSEQ multiplex PCR; the TCRdb copy retains only in-frame clones and omits some. The sample holds fewer than 110,000 clones, under 96% seen once. What was sequenced was T cells isolated from PBMCs. The receptors come from a human donor in good health.

This chain joins TRBV28 and TRBJ2-7; 7 bases are shared with TRBD1. In germline, CDR1 is MDHEN, CDR2 SYDVKM. The CDR3 totals 15 residues. J gave up 7 bases and V 3 bases, and 12 bases lay outside the gene matches. The CDR3 here is CASSFKTGQSNEQYF. The CDR3 DNA reads TGTGCCAGCAGTTTCAAGACGGGACAGTCGAATGAGCAGTACTTC.

The chain joins TRBV15 to TRBJ2-3, with a tentative D call TRBD2 (7 bases). This CDR3 comprises 14 residues. CDR1 is LNHNV, CDR2 YYDKDF, per germline (reference sequence). Deletions cut 6 bases from V and 2 bases from J, with 12 bases between. For the CDR3, the DNA is TGTGCCACCAGTAGGGGGGGGGCCACAGATACGCAGTATTTT. It yields the protein CATSRGGATDTQYF.

The rearrangement links TRBV7-8 to TRBJ1-1; possibly TRBD1 for D (5 bases). The CDR3 runs to 15 residues. V lost 4 bases to trimming and J lost 0 bases, with 12 bases between them. From germline, CDR1 is SGHVS and CDR2 FQNEAQ. CDR3 in amino acids: CASSWGRLLNTEAFF. In nucleotides, the CDR3 is TGTGCCAGCAGCTGGGGCCGTTTACTGAACACTGAAGCTTTCTTT.

This clone is a singleton in its sample. This chain uses TRBV7-2 with TRBJ1-1, with 10 bases aligning to TRBD1. In germline, CDR1 is SGHTA, CDR2 FQGNSA. The CDR3 extends over 15 amino acids. V trimming: 5 bases; J trimming: 5 bases; junction bases outside the gene matches: 8. The CDR3 DNA follows: TGTGCCAGCAGCCACGACAGGGGGCGAGGGACTGAAGCTTTCTTT. Translation: CASSHDRGRGTEAFF.

This chain links TRBV19 with TRBJ2-3; 7 bases line up with TRBD2. The CDR3 extends over 15 amino acids. CDR1 is LNHDA, CDR2 SQIVND, per germline (reference sequence). V trimming: 6 bases; J trimming: 1 base; junction bases outside the gene matches: 7. The CDR3 sequence: CASSAGAYGTDTQYF. CDR3 DNA: TGTGCCAGTAGCGCGGGAGCGTATGGCACAGATACGCAGTATTTT.

The chain combines TRBV6-5 with TRBJ2-7; the match to TRBD2 covers 7 bases. The germline gives CDR1 MNHEY, CDR2 SVGAGI. The CDR3 is 14 residues long. After removal of 4 bases from V and 3 bases from J, the junction contained 6 bases not matched to a gene. CDR3 residues: CASSSASGYYEQYF. CDR3 bases: TGTGCCAGCAGTTCGGCTAGCGGATACTACGAGCAGTACTTC.

This sequence joins TRBV28 and TRBJ2-7, with 8 nucleotides matching TRBD2. The CDR3 contains 14 residues. V lost 3 bases, J lost 0 bases, and 1 base stayed unmatched. Germline loops: CDR1 MDHEN, CDR2 SYDVKM. In DNA, the CDR3 is TGTGCCAGCAGTTTGGCGGGAGGCTCCTACGAGCAGTACTTC. Amino acid sequence: CASSLAGGSYEQYF.

This rearrangement joins TRBV9 to TRBJ2-5, with 8 bases identical to TRBD1. The germline V gene encodes CDR1 SGDLS and CDR2 YYNGEE. CDR3 length: 15 residues. With V trimmed by 0 bases and J by 4 bases, 5 bases remained unmatched. DNA of the CDR3: TGTGCCAGCAGCGTAGACGGACAGGGTGGAGAGACCCAGTACTTC. This gives the protein CASSVDGQGGETQYF.

The chain couples TRBV10-1 to TRBJ2-7, with TRBD1 as a possible D gene (6 bases). Trimming stripped 7 bases from V and 3 bases from J, with 13 bases between. Germline lookup yields CDR1 WNHNN and CDR2 SYGVQD (reference sequence). CDR3 length: 13 residues. CDR3 DNA: TGCGCCAGCAATCCGGGACACAACTACGAGCAGTACTTC. Encoded protein: CASNPGHNYEQYF.

The CDR3 bases are TGTGCCAGCAGTTACGGCCAGGGGGCGCAGGAGCAGTACTTC. Translated, it gives CASSYGQGAQEQYF. This chain links TRBV6-5 with TRBJ2-7; 8 bases agree with TRBD1. CDR3 length equals 14 residues. CDR1 is MNHEY and CDR2 is SVGAGI in the germline V gene. The V gene end was trimmed by 2 bases and the J gene end by 7 bases; junction bases not matched to a gene: 7.

The V gene is TRBV25-1, the J gene TRBJ2-4; D is unresolved. The CDR3 length is 12 residues. V was pared by 7 bases and J by 1 base, with 5 bases between. Germline-derived CDR1 and CDR2 are MGHDK and SYGVNS. CDR3 DNA sequence: TGTGCCAGCACCTCGGCCAAAAACATTCAGTACTTC. Its protein is CASTSAKNIQYF.

This sequence joins TRBV7-9 and TRBJ2-7; TRBD2 agrees at 8 bases. Germline trimming cut 5 bases from V and 0 bases from J; bases unmatched to any gene: 6. The CDR3 is 15 amino acids. Germline V gene lookup returns CDR1 SEHNR and CDR2 FQNEAQ (reference sequence). In nucleotides, the CDR3 is TGTGCCAGCAGCCAACTAGCGGTGAGCTCCTACGAGCAGTACTTC. Its protein is CASSQLAVSSYEQYF.

The chain combines TRBV29-1 with TRBJ2-1; 11 bases match TRBD1. V was clipped by 7 bases and J by 8 bases; unmatched bases: 10. The germline CDR1 and CDR2 sequences are SQVTM and ANQGSEA. CDR3 size: 14 residues. CDR3 DNA: TGCAGCGGGACCCCGGGACAGGGGGGGGATGAGCAGTTCTTC. It yields the protein CSGTPGQGGDEQFF.

This chain uses TRBV10-2 with TRBJ2-7; tentative D call: TRBD1 (5 bases). The germline CDR1 and CDR2 sequences are WSHSY and SAAADI. This CDR3 comprises 12 residues. Trimming shortened V by 10 bases and J by 0 bases, and 10 bases separated the two germline ends. This CDR3 is CATIDSSYEQYF. The CDR3 coding sequence is TGCGCCACCATAGACAGCTCCTACGAGCAGTACTTC.

This chain uses TRBV5-1 with TRBJ2-7; a weak D match, TRBD2 (5 bases). Trimming stripped 3 bases from V and 0 bases from J, with 16 bases between. This CDR3 is built from 16 residues. Germline V gene sequence: CDR1 SGHRS, CDR2 YFSETQ. CDR3 sequence: CASSYEPSSSSYEQYF. The CDR3 DNA reads as TGCGCCAGCAGCTACGAGCCTTCTAGCAGCTCCTACGAGCAGTACTTC.